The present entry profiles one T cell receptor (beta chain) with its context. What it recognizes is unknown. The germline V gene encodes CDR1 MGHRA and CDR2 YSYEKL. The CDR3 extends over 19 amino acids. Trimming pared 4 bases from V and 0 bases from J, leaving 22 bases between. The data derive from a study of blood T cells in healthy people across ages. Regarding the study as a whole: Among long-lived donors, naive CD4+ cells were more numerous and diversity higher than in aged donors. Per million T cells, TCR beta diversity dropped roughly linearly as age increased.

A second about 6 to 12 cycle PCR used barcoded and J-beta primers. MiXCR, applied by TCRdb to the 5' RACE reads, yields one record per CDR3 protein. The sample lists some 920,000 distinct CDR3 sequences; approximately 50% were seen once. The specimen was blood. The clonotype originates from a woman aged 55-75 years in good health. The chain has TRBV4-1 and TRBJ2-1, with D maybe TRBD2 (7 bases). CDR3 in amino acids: CASSRKGGDSYSSYNEQFF. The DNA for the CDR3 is TGCGCCAGCAGCCGAAAAGGGGGGGACTCATATAGCTCCTACAATGAGCAGTTCTTC.